A single sample is the source of the 14 T cell receptor beta chains below, sequenced in a study of shared clonotypes between healthy human individuals. TCRdb's table, derived via immunoSEQ multiplex PCR, lists solely in-frame clones and lacks some. Of 2 million to 2.5 million clones in the sample, approximately 94% were seen once. What was sequenced was naive CD4+ T cells sorted from blood. Stated subset: CD45RA+ positively selected. Source of these receptors: a man between 18 and 29 years old in good health.

The V and J genes are TRBV11-2 and TRBJ2-3, with TRBD1 identical over 9 bases. The length of the CDR3 is 15 residues. The trim removed 6 bases at V and 2 bases at J, leaving 6 bases unmatched. CDR1 and CDR2 from the germline V gene are SGHAT and FQNNGV. CDR3 DNA: TGTGCCAGCAGTCTCGGACAGGGGCCCACAGATACGCAGTATTTT. This gives the protein CASSLGQGPTDTQYF.

The chain recombines TRBV7-9 with TRBJ1-2, with D possibly being TRBD1 (6 bases). Trimming pared 6 bases from V and 3 bases from J, leaving 14 bases between. The CDR3 is 14 amino acids. Germline V CDR1 and CDR2: SEHNR, FQNEAQ (reference sequence). The CDR3 region is CASSIRGRYYGYTF. The DNA for the CDR3 is TGTGCCAGCAGTATCAGGGGCCGTTACTATGGCTACACCTTC.

This clone showed up just once. The J gene is TRBJ1-1, the V gene TRBV6-5; D is unresolved. Per the germline V gene, CDR1 is MNHEY and CDR2 is SVGAGI. V gave up 6 bases and J gave up 4 bases, with 12 bases separating them. The CDR3 runs 13 residues. Here the CDR3 DNA reads TGTGCCAGCAGGACTCTTAGGGTCACTGAAGCTTTCTTT. The encoded protein is CASRTLRVTEAFF.

The V gene is TRBV4-1, the J gene TRBJ2-5, with 7 bases identical to TRBD2. With 0 bases clipped from V and 2 bases from J, the junction kept 12 bases outside the gene matches. The CDR3 contains 18 residues. Germline CDR1 reads MGHRA; CDR2 reads YSYEKL. CDR3 region: CASSQESGGSGSQETQYF. DNA for the CDR3: TGCGCCAGCAGCCAAGAATCAGGTGGTAGCGGGTCTCAAGAGACCCAGTACTTC.

The gene calls are TRBV7-9 and TRBJ2-2; 7 positions match TRBD1. CDR1 is SEHNR, CDR2 FQNEAQ, per germline (reference sequence). Losses at the gene ends were 5 bases for V and 9 bases for J; bases not matched to a gene: 12. This CDR3 contains 15 residues. CDR3 protein: CASSSRQGIRRELFF. Here the CDR3 DNA reads TGTGCCAGCAGCAGTCGACAGGGCATTCGGAGGGAGCTGTTTTTT. Full variable domain (remainder filled in from reference TRBV7-9 and TRBJ2-2): DTGVSQNPRHKITKRGQNVTFRCDPISEHNRLYWYRQTLGQGPEFLTYFQNEAQLEKSRLLSDRFSAERPKGSFSTLEIQRTEQGDSAMYLCASSSRQGIRRELFFGEGSRLTVL.

Turning to this clone: This same CDR3 is encoded by further DNA sequences in the sample. The chain employs TRBV29-1 and TRBJ2-2, with 7 bases lining up with TRBD2. The V and J ends lost 6 bases and 6 bases, in that order; junction bases with no gene match: 10. CDR3 length: 14 amino acids. Germline loops: CDR1 SQVTM, CDR2 ANQGSEA. CDR3 protein: CSVRAGTNSGELFF. Here the CDR3 DNA reads TGCAGCGTACGAGCGGGGACCAATTCCGGGGAGCTGTTTTTT.

V is TRBV11-2 and J is TRBJ2-7; tentative D call: TRBD2 (5 bases). Per the germline V gene, CDR1 is SGHAT and CDR2 is FQNNGV. The CDR3 contains 14 residues. V was clipped by 2 bases and J by 3 bases, with 11 bases between them. In DNA form, the CDR3 reads TGTGCCAGCAGCTTAACGGAGGCCCTCTACGAGCAGTACTTC. As protein: CASSLTEALYEQYF.

J is TRBJ1-5 and V is TRBV6-5; maybe TRBD1 (6 bases). The germline gives CDR1 MNHEY, CDR2 SVGAGI. V lost 4 bases and J 3 bases, leaving 16 bases between the germline ends. The CDR3 is 16 residues long. The CDR3 DNA follows: TGTGCCAGCAGTTTTGACAGGTCGATAGTCAATCAGCCCCAGCATTTT. It codes for CASSFDRSIVNQPQHF.

The rearrangement links TRBV19 to TRBJ2-1, with a tentative D call TRBD2 (5 bases). Germline assignment: CDR1 LNHDA and CDR2 SQIVND (reference sequence). Trimming took 5 bases from V and 9 from J, leaving 11 bases between them. CDR3 length equals 12 residues. The CDR3 coding sequence is TGTGCCAGTAGTGATAGCGTGGCTGAGCAGTTCTTC. Its protein product is CASSDSVAEQFF.

The chain uses TRBV30 and TRBJ2-1; 7 bases fit TRBD2. Germline V gives CDR1 GTSNPN, CDR2 SVGIG (reference sequence). This CDR3 comprises 15 residues. V was pared by 1 base and J by 0 bases, with 3 bases of the junction left unmatched. CDR3 bases: TGTGCCTGGAGTGACCGCGGGAGCTCCTACAATGAGCAGTTCTTC. It codes for CAWSDRGSSYNEQFF.

To note about this clone: Additional DNA sequences in this sample encode the identical CDR3. J is TRBJ2-5 and V is TRBV9; weak D call: TRBD2 (5 bases). The CDR3 totals 14 residues. Germline loops: CDR1 SGDLS, CDR2 YYNGEE. The germline V and J ends were trimmed by 0 bases and 5 bases, with 11 bases remaining between them. Written as DNA, the CDR3 is TGTGCCAGCAGCGTAGGCCCGGGGTTGGAGACCCAGTACTTC. Protein: CASSVGPGLETQYF.

The chain joins TRBV27 to TRBJ2-7, with 9 bases aligning to TRBD1. CDR1 and CDR2 (germline): MNHEY, SMNVEV (reference sequence). J was trimmed by 2 bases and V by 3 bases; bases with no gene match: 5. This CDR3 has 15 residues. The CDR3 DNA follows: TGTGCCAGCAGTTTTAAGGGACAGGGCCCCTACGAGCAGTACTTC. Amino acids: CASSFKGQGPYEQYF.

V gene TRBV25-1 combines with J gene TRBJ2-5; either TRBD1 or TRBD2 may fit D (7 bases each). This CDR3 has 15 amino acids. V lost 8 bases, J lost 3 bases, and 19 bases lay in between. Per the germline V gene, CDR1 is MGHDK and CDR2 is SYGVNS. CDR3 sequence reads: CASQGGGMGKETQYF. DNA for the CDR3: TGTGCCAGCCAGGGGGGGGGAATGGGAAAAGAGACCCAGTACTTC. The variable domain in full, with the rest retrieved from reference TRBV25-1 and TRBJ2-5, is EADIYQTPRYLVIGTGKKITLECSQTMGHDKMYWYQQDPGMELHLIHYSYGVNSTEKGDLSSESTVSRIRTEHFPLTLESARPSHTSQYLCASQGGGMGKETQYFGPGTRLLVL.

The chain has TRBV11-2 and TRBJ2-5; D gene ambiguous. This CDR3 is built from 12 residues. Trimming left V 5 bases short and J 6 bases short, with 10 bases between. Germline V gene data show CDR1 as SGHAT and CDR2 as FQNNGV. As DNA, the CDR3 is TGTGCCAGCAGCGAATTGACCCAGACCCAGTACTTC. This sequence encodes CASSELTQTQYF. Combining the CDR3 with reference TRBV11-2 and TRBJ2-5 gives the whole variable domain EAGVAQSPRYKIIEKRQSVAFWCNPISGHATLYWYQQILGQGPKLLIQFQNNGVVDDSQLPKDRFSAERLKGVDSTLKIQPAKLEDSAVYLCASSELTQTQYFGPGTRLLVL.